These 9 T cell receptor beta chains originate from one sample sequenced in a study of cytomegalovirus exposure and HLA in healthy donors. With 60 Vbeta and 13 Jbeta primers, the PCR was carried out. Assay: immunoSEQ multiplex PCR; the TCRdb copy retains only in-frame clones and omits some. The data contain around 280,000 clones, approximately 90% of them seen just once; the ten biggest clones take up approximately 2.2%. The source material was PBMCs. These receptors were collected from a woman aged 18-29 years in good health and CMV-seronegative.

The chain recombines TRBV18 with TRBJ2-1; 8 bases agree with TRBD1. The CDR3 has 16 residues. CDR1 KGHSH and CDR2 LQKENI come from the germline V gene. With 6 bases clipped from V and 3 bases from J, the junction kept 10 bases outside the gene matches. The CDR3 region has the DNA TGTGCCAGCTCGCCCAAGGACAGGGTGAACTACAATGAGCAGTTCTTC. Its protein is CASSPKDRVNYNEQFF.

The chain links TRBV5-1 to TRBJ2-3; the match to TRBD2 covers 8 bases. This CDR3 is built from 15 residues. V was clipped by 0 bases and J by 1 base; unmatched bases: 1. Germline V lookup: CDR1 SGHRS, CDR2 YFSETQ. The CDR3 sequence is CASSLDGGGTDTQYF. DNA of the CDR3: TGCGCCAGCAGCTTGGACGGGGGGGGCACAGATACGCAGTATTTT.

J is TRBJ1-6 and V is TRBV9; D not resolved. CDR1 SGDLS and CDR2 YYNGEE come from the germline V gene. The CDR3 loop spans 13 amino acids. The V and J ends lost 3 bases and 14 bases respectively, with 15 bases between them. Here the CDR3 reads CASSAPAGETLHF. DNA of the CDR3: TGTGCCAGCAGCGCCCCCGCGGGAGAAACCCTCCACTTT.

The chain has TRBV19 and TRBJ2-5; TRBD1 matches at 8 bases. V lost 2 bases, J lost 4 bases, and 15 bases stayed unmatched. The CDR3 sequence is 18 residues long. Germline CDR1 reads LNHDA; CDR2 reads SQIVND (reference sequence). The CDR3 loop reads CASSIRSRTGRLRETQYF. The CDR3 DNA reads as TGTGCCAGTAGTATACGCAGTCGGACAGGGCGCCTTCGAGAGACCCAGTACTTC.

This chain joins TRBV5-5 and TRBJ1-3, with D possibly TRBD1 on 6 matching bases. Germline CDR1 reads SGHKS; CDR2 reads YYEKEE (reference sequence). The ends were cut back, 5 bases at V and 2 bases at J, with 14 bases in the middle. The CDR3 runs 15 residues. The CDR3: CASSRDQGTGNTIYF. Here the CDR3 DNA reads TGTGCCAGCAGTCGGGACCAGGGGACTGGAAACACCATATATTTT.

Comment on this clone: Distinct nucleotide sequences in the sample also encode this CDR3. The genes are TRBV18 and TRBJ1-1; 7 bases line up with TRBD1. V dropped 2 bases and J dropped 3; count of bases not matched to a gene: 0. Germline assignment: CDR1 KGHSH and CDR2 LQKENI. The CDR3 runs 13 residues. CDR3 loop: CASSPGTDTEAFF. CDR3 coding DNA: TGTGCCAGCTCACCAGGGACAGACACTGAAGCTTTCTTT.

V usage is TRBV7-9 and J usage is TRBJ1-1; 7 bases map to TRBD1. This CDR3 has 12 amino acids. V lost 3 bases and J lost 12; bases outside the gene matches: 7. Germline CDR1 is SEHNR and CDR2 is FQNEAQ (reference sequence). The CDR3 DNA follows: TGTGCCAGCAGCTTCAGACAGGGTGTAACTTTCTTT. It encodes CASSFRQGVTFF.

The V and J genes are TRBV5-8 and TRBJ1-2; tentative D call: TRBD1 (6 bases). V was trimmed by 4 bases and J by 6 bases, leaving 19 bases between them. Germline V CDR1 and CDR2: SGHTS, YDEGEE. This CDR3 spans 15 amino acids. This chain's CDR3 is CASSPDRGAIDGYTF. The CDR3 bases are TGTGCCAGCAGCCCCGATCGGGGGGCCATCGATGGCTACACCTTC.

This chain links TRBV19 with TRBJ2-6; D uncertain. CDR3 length equals 14 residues. Germline CDR1 is LNHDA and CDR2 is SQIVND (reference sequence). V lost 3 bases and J lost 0, with 3 bases in between. In nucleotides, the CDR3 is TGTGCCAGTAGTATGAGCTCTGGGGCCAACGTCCTGACTTTC. Residues: CASSMSSGANVLTF. The full variable domain, in which reference TRBV19 and TRBJ2-6 provide the parts outside the CDR3, is DGGITQSPKYLFRKEGQNVTLSCEQNLNHDAMYWYRQDPGQGLRLIYYSQIVNDFQKGDIAEGYSVSREKKESFPLTVTSAQKNPTAFYLCASSMSSGANVLTFGAGSRLTVL.